The present entry profiles one T cell receptor beta chain with its context. Antigen unknown. This sample was included in a study of OX40 agonist ivuxolimab in advanced cancers. Study as a whole: Dose-escalation patients' cancers were hepatocellular carcinoma, melanoma, renal cell or head and neck cancer. Partial responses were achieved by three patients: one hepatocellular carcinoma, two cutaneous melanoma. Study-level points and caveats: Low clonal expansion, among the lowest seen, marked partial responders at 0.1-3.0 mg/kg.

Sequenced by immunoSEQ multiplex PCR; TCRdb stores in-frame clones only, minus some. The repertoire has about 79,000 clones, about nine tenths of them found once; the top ten carry about 0.35%. This CDR3 is built from 15 residues. Trimming shortened V by 1 base and J by 1 base, and 8 bases separated the two germline ends. Germline V CDR1 and CDR2: MDHEN, SYDVKM. The specimen was CD4+ or CD8+ T cells sorted from blood, collected in a trial of the OX40 agonist ivuxolimab. The clonotype comes from an adult with an advanced solid tumor such as melanoma, head and neck, liver or kidney cancer. This rearrangement joins TRBV28 to TRBJ2-4; D unresolved. CDR3 amino acids: CASSLSESAKNIQYF. The CDR3, as DNA: TGTGCCAGCAGTTTATCAGAGAGTGCCAAAAACATTCAGTACTTC.